These 3 T cell receptor beta chains were sequenced from one sample in a study of T cell responses to AZD1222 COVID-19 vaccine. TCRdb's table, derived via immunoSEQ multiplex PCR, lists solely in-frame clones and lacks some. The table includes about 120,000 clones, approximately 92% detected once. This specimen consisted of peripheral blood, obtained 28 days after the second AZD1222 dose. The origin of the receptors is an adult who received the AZD1222 COVID-19 vaccine.

V gene TRBV28 combines with J gene TRBJ2-1; D ambiguous. The CDR3 is 16 amino acids. Germline CDR1 MDHEN, CDR2 SYDVKM. The ends were cut back, 6 bases at V and 0 bases at J, with 15 bases in the middle. CDR3 nucleotide sequence: TGTGCCAGCAGCTACCCCACAAGGAGCTCCTACAATGAGCAGTTCTTC. It yields the protein CASSYPTRSSYNEQFF.

The rearrangement uses TRBV4-1 and TRBJ2-5; D unclear. The CDR3 is made up of 15 amino acids. Looked up from germline, CDR1 is MGHRA and CDR2 is YSYEKL. Trimming pared 0 bases from V and 0 bases from J, leaving 8 bases between. For the CDR3, the DNA is TGCGCCAGCAGCCAAGAAGGAGAACACCAAGAGACCCAGTACTTC. Protein sequence: CASSQEGEHQETQYF.

The chain carries TRBV18 and TRBJ1-5; D remains unclear. The CDR3 contains 16 residues. Per the germline V gene, CDR1 is KGHSH and CDR2 is LQKENI. V dropped 6 bases and J dropped 0 bases, with 15 bases sitting between them. CDR3: CASSSTGLPSNQPQHF. The CDR3 nucleotides are TGTGCCAGCTCTTCGACGGGGTTACCTAGCAATCAGCCCCAGCATTTT.